The sample holds a few counts of the clone carrying this T cell receptor beta chain. These data are taken from a study of T-cell reconstitution after alpha-beta-depleted transplantation in children. Preparing the TCRbeta library involved the use of unique molecular identifiers. TCRdb re-called the PCR reads through MiXCR, storing one row per CDR3 protein. This sample has roughly 500,000 distinct CDR3 sequences; 30% to 35% occur once, and the top ten carry approximately 2.3%. Trimming took off 3 bases at V and 9 bases at J, with 9 bases between the two ends. This CDR3 contains 11 residues. Germline CDR1 and CDR2: DFQATT and SNEGSKA (reference sequence).

Sequenced here: PBMCs from the stem cell graft donor, sampled from the stem cell graft. V is TRBV20-1 and J is TRBJ2-1; D may be TRBD2 (5 bases). The sequence came from a human donor who donated a stem cell graft to a child with aplastic anemia. The CDR3 spells CSARERFEQFF. The CDR3 coding sequence is TGCAGTGCTAGGGAGCGGTTTGAGCAGTTCTTC.